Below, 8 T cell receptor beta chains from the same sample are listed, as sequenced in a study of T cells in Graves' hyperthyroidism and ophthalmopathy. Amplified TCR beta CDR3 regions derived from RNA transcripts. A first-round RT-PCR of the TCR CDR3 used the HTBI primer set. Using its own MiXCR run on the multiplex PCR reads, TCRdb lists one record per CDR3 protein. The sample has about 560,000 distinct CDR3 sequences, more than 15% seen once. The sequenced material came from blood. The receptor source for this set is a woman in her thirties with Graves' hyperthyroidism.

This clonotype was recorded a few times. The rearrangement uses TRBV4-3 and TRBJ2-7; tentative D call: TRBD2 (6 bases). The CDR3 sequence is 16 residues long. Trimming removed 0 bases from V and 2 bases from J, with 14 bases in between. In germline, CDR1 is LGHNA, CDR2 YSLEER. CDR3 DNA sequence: TGCGCCAGCAGCCAAGATATCGGGAGTTATCCCTACGAGCAGTACTTC. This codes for CASSQDIGSYPYEQYF.

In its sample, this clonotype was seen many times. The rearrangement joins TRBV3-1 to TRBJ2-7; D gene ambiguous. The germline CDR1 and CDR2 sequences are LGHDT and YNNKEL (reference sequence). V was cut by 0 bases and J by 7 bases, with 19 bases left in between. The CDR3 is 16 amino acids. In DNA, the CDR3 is TGTGCCAGCAGCCAAGAGACAACGGCAGGATCCTCGGAGCAGTACTTC. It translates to CASSQETTAGSSEQYF.

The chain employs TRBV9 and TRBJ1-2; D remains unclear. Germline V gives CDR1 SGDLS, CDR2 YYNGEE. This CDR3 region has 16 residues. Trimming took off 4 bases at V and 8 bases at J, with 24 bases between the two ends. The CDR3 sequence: CASSPGDWVSMGGYTF. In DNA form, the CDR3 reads TGTGCCAGCAGCCCCGGAGATTGGGTATCGATGGGAGGCTACACCTTC.

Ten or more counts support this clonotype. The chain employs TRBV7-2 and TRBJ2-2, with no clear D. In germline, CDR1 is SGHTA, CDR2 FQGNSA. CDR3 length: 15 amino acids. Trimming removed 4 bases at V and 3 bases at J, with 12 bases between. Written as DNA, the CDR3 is TGTGCCAGCAGCTCGTCATTAGGTTACACCGGGGAGCTGTTTTTT. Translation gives CASSSSLGYTGELFF.

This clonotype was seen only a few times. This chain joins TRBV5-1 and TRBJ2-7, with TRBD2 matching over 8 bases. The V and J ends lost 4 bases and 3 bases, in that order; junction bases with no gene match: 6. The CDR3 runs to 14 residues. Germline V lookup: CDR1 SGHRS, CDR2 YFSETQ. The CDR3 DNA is TGCGCCAGCAGCATGCCGGGAGGGCACTACGAGCAGTACTTC. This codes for CASSMPGGHYEQYF.

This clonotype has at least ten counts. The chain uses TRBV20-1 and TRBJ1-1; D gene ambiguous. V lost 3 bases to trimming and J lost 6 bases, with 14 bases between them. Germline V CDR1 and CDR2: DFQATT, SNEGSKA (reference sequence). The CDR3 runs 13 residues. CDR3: CSASIHTRSEAFF. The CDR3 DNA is TGCAGTGCTAGTATTCACACCCGTTCTGAAGCTTTCTTT.

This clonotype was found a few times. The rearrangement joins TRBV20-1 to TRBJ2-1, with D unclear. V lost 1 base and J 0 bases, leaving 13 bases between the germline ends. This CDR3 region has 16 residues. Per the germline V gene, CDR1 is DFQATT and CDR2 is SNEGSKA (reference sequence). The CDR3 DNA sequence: TGCAGTGCTAGAGGAAGGGCACCGAGCTCCTACAATGAGCAGTTCTTC. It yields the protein CSARGRAPSSYNEQFF.

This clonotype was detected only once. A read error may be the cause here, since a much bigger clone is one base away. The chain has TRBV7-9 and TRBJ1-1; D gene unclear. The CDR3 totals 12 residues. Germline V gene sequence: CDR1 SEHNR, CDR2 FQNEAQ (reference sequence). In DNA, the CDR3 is TGTGCCAGCAGCGCTATGAACACTGGAGCTTTCTTT. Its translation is CASSAMNTGAFF.